The T cell receptor beta chain described here comes from a study of shared clonotypes between healthy human individuals. The CDR3 spans 11 residues. CDR1 and CDR2 (germline): GTSNPN, SVGIG (reference sequence). Trimming shortened V by 2 bases and J by 8 bases, and 6 bases separated the two germline ends. Study results and caveats: The four-donor shared clonotypes exceeded non-shared clonotypes in generation probability, with non-shared ones scoring lower.

Over several immunoSEQ plates, each subset's genomic DNA was distributed in even portions. Some clones are missing from TCRdb's copy, which holds only in-frame ones; the method was immunoSEQ multiplex PCR. Of approximately 2.5 million clones listed, under 95% are singletons. Donors included only healthy HIV-negative adults lacking recent acute infections or vaccinations. Concerning this clone itself: As yet, its antigen is unknown. This CDR3 is also generated by other DNA sequences in the sample.

This TCR was sampled from a man younger than 35 in good health. Some clones in this sample may be carry-over from other donors' samples. V usage is TRBV30 and J usage is TRBJ2-2, with TRBD1 as a possible D gene (5 bases). The material sequenced was naive CD4+ T cells from PBMCs. Subset reported: CD45RA+ positively selected. In nucleotides, the CDR3 is TGTGCCTGGAGTAGGGGAGGGGAGCTGTTTTTT. It is translated as CAWSRGGELFF. Using reference TRBV30 and TRBJ2-2 for the parts outside the CDR3, the full variable domain is SQTIHQWPATLVQPVGSPLSLECTVEGTSNPNLYWYRQAAGRGLQLLFYSVGIGQISSEVPQNLSASRPQDRQFILSSKKLLLSDSGFYLCAWSRGGELFFGEGSRLTVL.